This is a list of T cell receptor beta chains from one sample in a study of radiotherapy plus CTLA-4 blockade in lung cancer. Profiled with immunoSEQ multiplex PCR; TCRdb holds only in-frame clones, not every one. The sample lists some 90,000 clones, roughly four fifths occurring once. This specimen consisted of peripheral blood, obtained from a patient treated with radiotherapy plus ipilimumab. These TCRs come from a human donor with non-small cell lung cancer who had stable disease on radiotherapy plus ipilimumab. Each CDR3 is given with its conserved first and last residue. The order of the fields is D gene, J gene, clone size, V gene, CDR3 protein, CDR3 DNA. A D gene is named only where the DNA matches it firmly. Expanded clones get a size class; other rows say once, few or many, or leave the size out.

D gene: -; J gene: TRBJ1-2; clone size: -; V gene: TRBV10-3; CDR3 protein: CAISEKGTAYGYTF; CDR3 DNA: TGTGCCATCAGTGAAAAGGGGACTGCCTATGGCTACACCTTC
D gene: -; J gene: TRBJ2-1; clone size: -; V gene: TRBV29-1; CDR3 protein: CSFETEISYNEQFF; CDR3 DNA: TGCAGCTTTGAGACAGAGATCTCCTACAATGAGCAGTTCTTC
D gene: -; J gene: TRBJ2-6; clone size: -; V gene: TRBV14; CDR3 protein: CASSLSRSGANVLTF; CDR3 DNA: TGTGCCAGCAGCCTGTCACGCTCTGGGGCCAACGTCCTGACTTTC
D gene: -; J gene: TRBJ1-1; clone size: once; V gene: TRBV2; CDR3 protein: CASSTGMNTEAFF; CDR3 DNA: TGTGCCAGCAGTACAGGGATGAACACTGAAGCTTTCTTT
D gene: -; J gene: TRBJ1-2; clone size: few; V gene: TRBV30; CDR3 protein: CAWSVLAGGYGYTF; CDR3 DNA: TGTGCCTGGAGTGTACTTGCCGGAGGCTATGGCTACACCTTC
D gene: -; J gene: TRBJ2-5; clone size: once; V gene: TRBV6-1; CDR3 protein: CATVRGQETQYF; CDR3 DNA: TGTGCCACCGTTCGCGGCCAAGAGACCCAGTACTTC
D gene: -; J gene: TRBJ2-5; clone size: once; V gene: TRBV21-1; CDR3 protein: CASSRVGVTGQYF; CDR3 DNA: TGTGCCAGCAGCAGGGTGGGGGTAACAGGGCAGTACTTC
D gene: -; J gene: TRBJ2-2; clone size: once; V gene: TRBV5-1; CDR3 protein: CASSLGVDTGELFF; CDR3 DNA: TGCGCCAGCAGCTTGGGAGTCGACACCGGGGAGCTGTTTTTT
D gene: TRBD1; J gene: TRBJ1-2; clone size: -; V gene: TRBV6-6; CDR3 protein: CASRLGDRDGEGYTF; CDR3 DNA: TGTGCCAGCAGACTCGGGGACAGGGATGGTGAAGGCTACACCTTC
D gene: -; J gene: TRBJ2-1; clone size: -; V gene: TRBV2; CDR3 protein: CASSPRTAYNEQFF; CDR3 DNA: TGTGCCAGCAGCCCCCGGACGGCCTACAATGAGCAGTTCTTC
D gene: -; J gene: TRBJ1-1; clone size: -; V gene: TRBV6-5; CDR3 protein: CASSYSNRVTEAFF; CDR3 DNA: TGTGCCAGCAGTTACTCGAACAGGGTCACTGAAGCTTTCTTT
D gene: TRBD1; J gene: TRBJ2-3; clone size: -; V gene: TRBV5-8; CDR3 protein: CASNRGIADTQYF; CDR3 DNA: TGTGCCAGCAACAGGGGGATTGCAGATACGCAGTATTTT
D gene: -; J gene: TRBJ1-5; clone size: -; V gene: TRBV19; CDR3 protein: CASSIPTQPQHF; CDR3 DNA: TGTGCCAGTAGTATCCCGACGCAGCCCCAGCATTTT
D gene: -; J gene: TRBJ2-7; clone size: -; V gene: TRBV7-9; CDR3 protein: CASSLLPMGEQYF; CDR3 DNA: TGTGCCAGCAGCTTATTACCCATGGGCGAGCAGTACTTC
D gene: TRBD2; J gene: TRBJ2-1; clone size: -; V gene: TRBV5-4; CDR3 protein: CASSPWTSGRGNEQFF; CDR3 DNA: TGTGCCAGCAGCCCATGGACTAGCGGGAGGGGTAATGAGCAGTTCTTC
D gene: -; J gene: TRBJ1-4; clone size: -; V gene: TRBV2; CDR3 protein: CASSENRVGEKLFF; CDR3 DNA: TGTGCCAGCAGTGAAAATAGGGTCGGAGAAAAACTGTTTTTT
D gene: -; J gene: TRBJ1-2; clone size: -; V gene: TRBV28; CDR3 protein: CASMEGGSYGYTF; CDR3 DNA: TGTGCCAGCATGGAAGGGGGAAGCTATGGCTACACCTTC
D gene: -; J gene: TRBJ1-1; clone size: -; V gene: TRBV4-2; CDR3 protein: CASSQTENTEAFF; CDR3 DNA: TGTGCCAGCAGCCAGACAGAGAACACTGAAGCTTTCTTT
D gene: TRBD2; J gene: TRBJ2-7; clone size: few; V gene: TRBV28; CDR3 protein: CASSPTGGTYEQYF; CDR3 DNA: TGTGCCAGCAGTCCTACGGGGGGGACCTACGAGCAGTACTTC
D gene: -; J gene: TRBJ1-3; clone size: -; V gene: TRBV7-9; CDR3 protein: CASSLVEGAGNTIYF; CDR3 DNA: TGTGCCAGCAGCTTAGTGGAGGGAGCTGGAAACACCATATATTTT
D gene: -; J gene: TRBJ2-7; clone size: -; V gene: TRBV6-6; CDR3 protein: CASREKVSSYEQYF; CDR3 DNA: TGTGCCAGCAGGGAAAAGGTTAGCTCCTACGAGCAGTACTTC
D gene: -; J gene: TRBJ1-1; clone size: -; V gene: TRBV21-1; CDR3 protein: CASRMQLAYTIRTEAFF; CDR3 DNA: TGTGCCAGCAGAATGCAACTAGCCTACACAATTCGCACTGAAGCTTTCTTT
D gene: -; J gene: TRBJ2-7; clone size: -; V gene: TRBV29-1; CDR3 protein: CSVAGGDEQYF; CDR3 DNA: TGCAGCGTTGCTGGGGGCGACGAGCAGTACTTC
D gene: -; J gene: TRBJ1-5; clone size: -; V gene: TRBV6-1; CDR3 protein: CASSEAGASSNQPQHF; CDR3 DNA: TGTGCCAGCAGTGAAGCAGGTGCAAGTAGCAATCAGCCCCAGCATTTT
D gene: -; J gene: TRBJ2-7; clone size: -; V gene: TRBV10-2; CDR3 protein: CASSAQGDEQYF; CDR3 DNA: TGCGCCAGCAGCGCACAGGGTGACGAGCAGTACTTC
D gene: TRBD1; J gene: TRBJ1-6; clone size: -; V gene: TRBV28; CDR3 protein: CASSLQTGASPLHF; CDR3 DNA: TGTGCCAGCAGTTTGCAGACAGGGGCCTCACCCCTCCACTTT
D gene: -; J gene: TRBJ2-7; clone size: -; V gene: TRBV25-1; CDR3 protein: CASSASGKIHEQYF; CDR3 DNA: TGTGCCAGCAGTGCCTCAGGGAAGATCCACGAGCAGTACTTC
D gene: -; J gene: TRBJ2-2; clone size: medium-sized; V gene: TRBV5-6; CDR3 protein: CASRRTGNTGELFF; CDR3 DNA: TGTGCCAGCCGTCGGACGGGAAACACCGGGGAGCTGTTTTTT
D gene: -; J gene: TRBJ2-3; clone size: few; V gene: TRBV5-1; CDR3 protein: CASSFTDTQYF; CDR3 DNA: TGCGCCAGCAGCTTCACAGATACGCAGTATTTT
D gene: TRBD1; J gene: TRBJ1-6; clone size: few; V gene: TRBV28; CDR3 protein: CASSFRDRAGSPLHF; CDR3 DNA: TGTGCCAGCAGTTTCAGGGACAGGGCAGGATCACCCCTCCACTTT
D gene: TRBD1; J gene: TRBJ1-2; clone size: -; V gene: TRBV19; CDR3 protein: CASSIGGTGVYGYTF; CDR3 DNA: TGTGCCAGTAGTATAGGAGGGACAGGGGTCTATGGCTACACCTTC
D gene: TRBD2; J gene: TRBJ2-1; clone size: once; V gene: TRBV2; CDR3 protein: CASKMLAGGSNEQFF; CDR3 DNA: TGTGCCAGCAAGATGTTAGCGGGGGGGAGCAATGAGCAGTTCTTC
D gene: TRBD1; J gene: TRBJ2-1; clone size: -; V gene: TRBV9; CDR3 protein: CASTAGTGYNEQFF; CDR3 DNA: TGTGCCAGCACCGCCGGGACAGGGTATAATGAGCAGTTCTTC
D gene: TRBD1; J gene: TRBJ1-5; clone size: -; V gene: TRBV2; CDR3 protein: CASRGHRGQGNQPQHF; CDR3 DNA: TGTGCCAGCAGGGGCCACAGGGGGCAGGGCAATCAGCCCCAGCATTTT
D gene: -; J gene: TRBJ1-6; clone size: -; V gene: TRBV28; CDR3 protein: CASRVGPSSYNSPLHF; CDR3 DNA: TGTGCCAGCAGGGTGGGGCCTAGCTCCTATAATTCACCCCTCCACTTT
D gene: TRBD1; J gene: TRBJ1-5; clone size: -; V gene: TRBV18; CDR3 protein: CASSPLQGQGNQPQHF; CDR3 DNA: TGTGCCAGCTCACCACTACAGGGACAGGGCAATCAGCCCCAGCATTTT
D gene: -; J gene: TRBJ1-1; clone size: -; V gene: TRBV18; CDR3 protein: CASSPFSAGTQNTEAFF; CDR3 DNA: TGTGCCAGCTCACCATTCTCAGCCGGGACACAGAACACTGAAGCTTTCTTT
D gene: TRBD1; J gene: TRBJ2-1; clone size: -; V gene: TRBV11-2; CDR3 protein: CASRTTGKHEQFF; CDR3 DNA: TGTGCCAGCAGAACGACAGGGAAGCATGAGCAGTTCTTC
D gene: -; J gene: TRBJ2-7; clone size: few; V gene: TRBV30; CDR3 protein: CAWSVRREQYF; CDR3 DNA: TGTGCCTGGAGTGTACGGAGGGAGCAGTACTTC
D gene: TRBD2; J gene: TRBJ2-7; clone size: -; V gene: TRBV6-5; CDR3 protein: CASSSGLAGAYEQYF; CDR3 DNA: TGTGCCAGCAGTTCAGGACTAGCGGGGGCCTACGAGCAGTACTTC
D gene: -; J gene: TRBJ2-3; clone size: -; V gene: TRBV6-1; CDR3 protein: CASSEARLGYTQYF; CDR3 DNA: TGTGCCAGCAGTGAAGCCAGACTAGGCTATACGCAGTATTTT
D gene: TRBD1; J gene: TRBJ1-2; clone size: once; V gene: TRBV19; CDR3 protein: CASTPDRADGYTF; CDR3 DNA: TGTGCCAGTACCCCAGACAGGGCGGATGGCTACACCTTC
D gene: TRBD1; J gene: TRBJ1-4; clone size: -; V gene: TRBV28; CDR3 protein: CASRRRQGGFEKLFF; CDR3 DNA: TGTGCCAGCAGACGAAGACAGGGGGGATTTGAAAAACTGTTTTTT
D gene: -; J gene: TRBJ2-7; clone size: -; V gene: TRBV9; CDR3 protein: CASSVEAESYEQYF; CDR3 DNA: TGTGCCAGCAGCGTAGAGGCGGAATCCTACGAGCAGTACTTC